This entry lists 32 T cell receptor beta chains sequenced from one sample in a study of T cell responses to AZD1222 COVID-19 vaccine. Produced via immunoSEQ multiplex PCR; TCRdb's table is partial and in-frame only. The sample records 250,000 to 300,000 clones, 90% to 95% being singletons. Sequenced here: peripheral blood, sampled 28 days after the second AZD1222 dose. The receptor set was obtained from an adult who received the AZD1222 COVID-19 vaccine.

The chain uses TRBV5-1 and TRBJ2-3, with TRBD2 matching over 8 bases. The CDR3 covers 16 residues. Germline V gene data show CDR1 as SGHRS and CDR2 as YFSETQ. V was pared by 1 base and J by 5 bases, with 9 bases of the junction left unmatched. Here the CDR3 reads CASSLMAGGRGDTQYF. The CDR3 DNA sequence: TGCGCCAGCAGCTTGATGGCGGGGGGTCGGGGAGATACGCAGTATTTT.

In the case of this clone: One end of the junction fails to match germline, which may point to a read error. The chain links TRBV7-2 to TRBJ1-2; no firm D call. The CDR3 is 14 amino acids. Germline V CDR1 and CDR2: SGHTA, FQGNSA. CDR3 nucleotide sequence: TGTGCCAGCAGCATAGCAAGGGTTAACTATGGCTACACCTTC. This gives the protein CASSIARVNYGYTF.

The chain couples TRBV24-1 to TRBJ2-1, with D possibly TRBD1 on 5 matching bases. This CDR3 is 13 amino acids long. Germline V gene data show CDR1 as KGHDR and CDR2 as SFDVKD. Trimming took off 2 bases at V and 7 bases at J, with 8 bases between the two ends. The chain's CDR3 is CATSDSAGNEQFF. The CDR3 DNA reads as TGTGCCACCAGTGATTCCGCAGGGAATGAGCAGTTCTTC.

The CDR3 sequence: CATSDLKQGRGTEAFF. CDR3 sequence (DNA): TGTGCCACCAGTGATCTAAAACAGGGTAGGGGCACTGAAGCTTTCTTT. J is TRBJ1-1 and V is TRBV24-1, with TRBD1 as a possible D gene (6 bases). The CDR3 covers 16 residues. Germline-derived CDR1 and CDR2 are KGHDR and SFDVKD. V lost 3 bases, J lost 4 bases, and 17 bases lay in between.

CDR3: CASSFRDSVVETQYF. CDR3 sequence (DNA): TGTGCCAGCAGCTTCCGGGATTCGGTGGTGGAGACCCAGTACTTC. The rearrangement uses TRBV5-8 and TRBJ2-5, with a tentative D call TRBD2 (5 bases). Germline lookup yields CDR1 SGHTS and CDR2 YDEGEE. This CDR3 region has 15 residues. Deletions cut 2 bases from V and 5 bases from J, with 16 bases between.

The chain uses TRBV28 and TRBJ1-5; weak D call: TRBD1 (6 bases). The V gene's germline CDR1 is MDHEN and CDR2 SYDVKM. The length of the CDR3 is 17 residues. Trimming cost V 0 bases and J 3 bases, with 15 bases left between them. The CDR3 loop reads CASSLWGAEVNNQPQHF. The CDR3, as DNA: TGTGCCAGCAGTTTATGGGGGGCAGAGGTAAACAATCAGCCCCAGCATTTT.

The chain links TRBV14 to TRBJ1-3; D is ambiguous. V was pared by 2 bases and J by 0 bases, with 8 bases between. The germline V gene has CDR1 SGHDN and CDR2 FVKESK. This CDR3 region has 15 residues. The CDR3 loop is CASSQRSTSGNTIYF. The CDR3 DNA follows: TGTGCCAGCAGCCAAAGGTCCACCTCTGGAAACACCATATATTTT.

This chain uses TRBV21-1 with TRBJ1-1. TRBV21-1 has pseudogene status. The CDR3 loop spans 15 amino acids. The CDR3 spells CASSKVEGGGTEAFF. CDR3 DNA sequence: TGTGCCAGCAGCAAAGTGGAAGGCGGGGGCACTGAAGCTTTCTTT.

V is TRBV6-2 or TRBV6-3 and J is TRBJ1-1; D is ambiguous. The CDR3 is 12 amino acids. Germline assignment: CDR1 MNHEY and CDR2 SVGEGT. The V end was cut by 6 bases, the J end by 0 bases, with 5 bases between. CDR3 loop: CASSLLNTEAFF. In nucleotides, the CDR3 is TGTGCCAGCAGCTTACTGAACACTGAAGCTTTCTTT.

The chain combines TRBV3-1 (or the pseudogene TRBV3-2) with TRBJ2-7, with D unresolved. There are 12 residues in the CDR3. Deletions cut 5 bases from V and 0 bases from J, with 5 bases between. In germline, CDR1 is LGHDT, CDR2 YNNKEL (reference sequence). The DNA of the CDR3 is TGTGCCAGCAGCTATGGCTCCTACGAGCAGTACTTC. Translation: CASSYGSYEQYF.

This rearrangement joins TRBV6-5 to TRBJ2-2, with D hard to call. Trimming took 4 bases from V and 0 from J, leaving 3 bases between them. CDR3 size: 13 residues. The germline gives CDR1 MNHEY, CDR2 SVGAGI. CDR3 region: CASSSPNTGELFF. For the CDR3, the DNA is TGTGCCAGCAGTTCGCCGAACACCGGGGAGCTGTTTTTT.

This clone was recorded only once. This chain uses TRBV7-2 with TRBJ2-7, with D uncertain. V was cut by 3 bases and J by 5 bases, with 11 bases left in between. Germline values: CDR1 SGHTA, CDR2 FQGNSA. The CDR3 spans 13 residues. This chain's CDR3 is CASSLGRANEQYF. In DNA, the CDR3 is TGTGCCAGCAGCTTGGGCAGAGCGAACGAGCAGTACTTC.

DNA of the CDR3: TGTGCCAGCAGCTCTGGTATGGGAGGAAAGACCCAGTACTTC. Translated, it gives CASSSGMGGKTQYF. This chain links TRBV7-9 with TRBJ2-5; tentatively, D is TRBD2 (6 bases). Germline V gene data show CDR1 as SEHNR and CDR2 as FQNEAQ (reference sequence). The V end lost 4 bases, the J end lost 6 bases, and 15 bases lay between the germline ends. This CDR3 is built from 14 residues.

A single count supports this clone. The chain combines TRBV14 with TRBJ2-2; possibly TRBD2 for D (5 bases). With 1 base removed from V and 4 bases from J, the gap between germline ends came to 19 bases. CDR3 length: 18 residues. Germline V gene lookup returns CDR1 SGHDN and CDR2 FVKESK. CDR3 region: CASSQGWRTSGGTGELFF. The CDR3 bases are TGTGCCAGCAGCCAAGGTTGGAGGACCTCGGGTGGCACCGGGGAGCTGTTTTTT. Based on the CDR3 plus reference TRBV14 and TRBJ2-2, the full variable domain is EAGVTQFPSHSVIEKGQTVTLRCDPISGHDNLYWYRRVMGKEIKFLLHFVKESKQDESGMPNNRFLAERTGGTYSTLKVQPAELEDSGVYFCASSQGWRTSGGTGELFFGEGSRLTVL.

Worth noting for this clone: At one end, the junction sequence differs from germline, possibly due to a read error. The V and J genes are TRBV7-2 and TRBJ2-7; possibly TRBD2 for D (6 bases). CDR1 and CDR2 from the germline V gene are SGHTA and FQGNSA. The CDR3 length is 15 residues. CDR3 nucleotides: TGTGCCAGCAGCTTACAACCTGGGACTCCCTACGGGCAGTACTTC. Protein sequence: CASSLQPGTPYGQYF.

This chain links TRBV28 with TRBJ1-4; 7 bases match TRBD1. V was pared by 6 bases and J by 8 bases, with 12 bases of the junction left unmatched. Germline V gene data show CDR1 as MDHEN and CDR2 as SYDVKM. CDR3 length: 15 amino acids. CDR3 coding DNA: TGTGCCAGCAGCCCGCACACAGGGGCGGAAGAAAAACTGTTTTTT. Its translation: CASSPHTGAEEKLFF. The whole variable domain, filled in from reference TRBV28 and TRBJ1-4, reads DVKVTQSSRYLVKRTGEKVFLECVQDMDHENMFWYRQDPGLGLRLIYFSYDVKMKEKGDIPEGYSVSREKKERFSLILESASTNQTSMYLCASSPHTGAEEKLFFGSGTQLSVL.

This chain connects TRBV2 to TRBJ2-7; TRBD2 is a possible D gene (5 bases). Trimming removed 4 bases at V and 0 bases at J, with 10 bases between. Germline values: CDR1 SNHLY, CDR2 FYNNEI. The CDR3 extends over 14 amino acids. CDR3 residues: CASSVRGNSYEQYF. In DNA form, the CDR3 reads TGTGCCAGCAGTGTCCGGGGAAACTCCTACGAGCAGTACTTC. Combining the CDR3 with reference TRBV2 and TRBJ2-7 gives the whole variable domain EPEVTQTPSHQVTQMGQEVILRCVPISNHLYFYWYRQILGQKVEFLVSFYNNEISEKSEIFDDQFSVERPDGSNFTLKIRSTKLEDSAMYFCASSVRGNSYEQYFGPGTRLTVT.

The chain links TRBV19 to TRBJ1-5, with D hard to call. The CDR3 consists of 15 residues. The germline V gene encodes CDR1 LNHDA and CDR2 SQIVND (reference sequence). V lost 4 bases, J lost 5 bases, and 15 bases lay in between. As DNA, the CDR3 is TGTGCCAGTAGTACGCCGGCTGGCACTCATCAGCCCCAGCATTTT. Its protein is CASSTPAGTHQPQHF.

The CDR3 sequence: CASSSGVYGYTF. The CDR3 nucleotides are TGTGCCAGCAGTTCTGGGGTCTATGGCTACACCTTC. The chain recombines TRBV28 with TRBJ1-2; no reliable D call. The CDR3 totals 12 residues. V gave up 4 bases and J gave up 4 bases, with 7 bases separating them. Germline-derived CDR1 and CDR2 are MDHEN and SYDVKM.

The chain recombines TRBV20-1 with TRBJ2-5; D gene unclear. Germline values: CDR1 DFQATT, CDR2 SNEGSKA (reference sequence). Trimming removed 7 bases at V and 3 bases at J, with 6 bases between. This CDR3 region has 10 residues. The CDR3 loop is CSVKKETQYF. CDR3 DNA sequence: TGCAGTGTTAAAAAAGAGACCCAGTACTTC.

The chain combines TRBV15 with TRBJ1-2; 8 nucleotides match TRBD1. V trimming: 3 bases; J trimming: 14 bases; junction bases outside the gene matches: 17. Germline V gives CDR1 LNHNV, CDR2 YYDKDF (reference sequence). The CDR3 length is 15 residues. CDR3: CATSRWGQEDRLLTF. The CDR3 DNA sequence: TGTGCCACCAGCAGGTGGGGACAGGAGGACCGGCTTTTGACCTTC.

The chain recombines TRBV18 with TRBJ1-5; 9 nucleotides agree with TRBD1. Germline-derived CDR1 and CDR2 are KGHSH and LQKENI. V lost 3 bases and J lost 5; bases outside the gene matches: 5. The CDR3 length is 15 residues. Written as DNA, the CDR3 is TGTGCCAGCTCACCCATCCGGGACAGGGATCAGCCCCAGCATTTT. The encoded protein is CASSPIRDRDQPQHF.

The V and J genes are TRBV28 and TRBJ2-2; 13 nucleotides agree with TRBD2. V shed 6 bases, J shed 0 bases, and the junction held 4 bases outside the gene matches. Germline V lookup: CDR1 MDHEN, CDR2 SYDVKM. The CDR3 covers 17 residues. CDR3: CASSPGLAGANTGELFF. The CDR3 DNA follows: TGTGCCAGCAGCCCCGGACTAGCGGGAGCGAACACCGGGGAGCTGTTTTTT.

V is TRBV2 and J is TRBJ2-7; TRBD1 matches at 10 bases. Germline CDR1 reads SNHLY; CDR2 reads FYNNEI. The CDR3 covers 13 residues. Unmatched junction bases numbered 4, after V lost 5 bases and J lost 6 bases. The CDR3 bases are TGTGCCAGCAGTACGGACAGGGGGTTCGAGCAGTACTTC. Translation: CASSTDRGFEQYF.

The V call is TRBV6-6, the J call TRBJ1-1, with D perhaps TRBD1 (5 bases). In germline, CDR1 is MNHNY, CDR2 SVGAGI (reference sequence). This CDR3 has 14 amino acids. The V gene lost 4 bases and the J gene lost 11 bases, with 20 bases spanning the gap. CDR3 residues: CASSSRAPTSSAFF. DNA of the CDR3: TGTGCCAGCAGTTCCAGGGCACCCACTAGTTCCGCTTTCTTT.

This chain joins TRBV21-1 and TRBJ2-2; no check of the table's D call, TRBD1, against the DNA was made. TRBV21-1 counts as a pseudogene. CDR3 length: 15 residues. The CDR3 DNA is TGTGCCAGCAGCAAAGGAATCAGGGGAACCGGGGAGCTGTTTTTT. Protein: CASSKGIRGTGELFF.

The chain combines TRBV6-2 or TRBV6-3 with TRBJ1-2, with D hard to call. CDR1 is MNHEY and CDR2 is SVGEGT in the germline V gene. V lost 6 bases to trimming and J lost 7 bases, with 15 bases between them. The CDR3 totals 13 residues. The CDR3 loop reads CASSSSAPRGYTF. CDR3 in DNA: TGTGCCAGCAGCTCGTCAGCCCCACGTGGCTACACCTTC.

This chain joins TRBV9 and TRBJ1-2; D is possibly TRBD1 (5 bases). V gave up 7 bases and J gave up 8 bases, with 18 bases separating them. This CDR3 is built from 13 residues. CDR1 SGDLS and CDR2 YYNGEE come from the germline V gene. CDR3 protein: CASPRWGVNGYTF. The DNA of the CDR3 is TGTGCCAGCCCGAGGTGGGGGGTAAACGGCTACACCTTC. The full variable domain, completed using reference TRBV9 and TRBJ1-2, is DSGVTQTPKHLITATGQRVTLRCSPRSGDLSVYWYQQSLDQGLQFLIQYYNGEERAKGNILERFSAQQFPDLHSELNLSSLELGDSALYFCASPRWGVNGYTFGSGTRLTVV.

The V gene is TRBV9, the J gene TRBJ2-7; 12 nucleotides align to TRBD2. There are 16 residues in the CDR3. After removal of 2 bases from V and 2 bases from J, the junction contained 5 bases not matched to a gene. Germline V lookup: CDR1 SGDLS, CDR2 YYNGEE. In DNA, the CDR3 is TGTGCCAGCAGCGTTAGTCCTAGCGGGAGGGCCTACGAGCAGTACTTC. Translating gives CASSVSPSGRAYEQYF.

The CDR3 spells CAVRLAGSKNIQYF. The CDR3 coding sequence is TGTGCCGTAAGACTAGCGGGATCGAAAAACATTCAGTACTTC. The chain links TRBV7-2 to TRBJ2-4; 11 bases fit TRBD2. The CDR3 spans 14 residues. Germline-derived CDR1 and CDR2 are SGHTA and FQGNSA. V trimming: 11 bases; J trimming: 4 bases; junction bases outside the gene matches: 7.

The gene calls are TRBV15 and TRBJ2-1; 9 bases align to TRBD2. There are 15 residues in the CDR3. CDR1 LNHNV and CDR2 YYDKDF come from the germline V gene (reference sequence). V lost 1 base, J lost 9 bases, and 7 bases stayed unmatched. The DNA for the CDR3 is TGTGCCACCAGCAGAGCCGCGGGAGGGCCCTTTGAGCAGTTCTTC. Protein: CATSRAAGGPFEQFF. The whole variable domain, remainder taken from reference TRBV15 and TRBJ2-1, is DAMVIQNPRYQVTQFGKPVTLSCSQTLNHNVMYWYQQKSSQAPKLLFHYYDKDFNNEADTPDNFQSRRPNTSFCFLDIRSPGLGDTAMYLCATSRAAGGPFEQFFGPGTRLTVL.

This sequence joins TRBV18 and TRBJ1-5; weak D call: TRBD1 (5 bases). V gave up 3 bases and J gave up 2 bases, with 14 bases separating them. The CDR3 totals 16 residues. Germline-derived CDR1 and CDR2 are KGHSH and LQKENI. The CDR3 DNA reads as TGTGCCAGCTCACCCACCCAGGGATGGGGCAATCAGCCCCAGCATTTT. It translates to CASSPTQGWGNQPQHF. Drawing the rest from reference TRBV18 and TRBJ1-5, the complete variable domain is NAGVMQNPRHLVRRRGQEARLRCSPMKGHSHVYWYRQLPEEGLKFMVYLQKENIIDESGMPKERFSAEFPKEGPSILRIQQVVRGDSAAYFCASSPTQGWGNQPQHFGDGTRLSIL.